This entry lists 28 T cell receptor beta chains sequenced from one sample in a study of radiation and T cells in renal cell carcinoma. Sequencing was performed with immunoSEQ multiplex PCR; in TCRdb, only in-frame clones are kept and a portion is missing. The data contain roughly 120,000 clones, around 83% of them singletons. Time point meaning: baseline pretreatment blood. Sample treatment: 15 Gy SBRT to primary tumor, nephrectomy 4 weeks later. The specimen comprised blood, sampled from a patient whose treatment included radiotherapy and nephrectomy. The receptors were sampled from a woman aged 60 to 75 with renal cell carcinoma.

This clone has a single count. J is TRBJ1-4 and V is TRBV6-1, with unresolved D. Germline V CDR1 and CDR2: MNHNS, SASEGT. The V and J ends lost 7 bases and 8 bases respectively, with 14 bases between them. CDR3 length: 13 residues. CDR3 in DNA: TGTGCCAGCATTGGGTACCCTGGGGAAAAACTGTTTTTT. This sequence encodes CASIGYPGEKLFF.

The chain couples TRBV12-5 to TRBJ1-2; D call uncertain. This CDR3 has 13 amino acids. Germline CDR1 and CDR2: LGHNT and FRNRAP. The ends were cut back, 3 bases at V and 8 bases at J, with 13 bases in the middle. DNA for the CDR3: TGTGCTAGTGGTTTCGGGCAGACGATGGGCTACACCTTC. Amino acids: CASGFGQTMGYTF.

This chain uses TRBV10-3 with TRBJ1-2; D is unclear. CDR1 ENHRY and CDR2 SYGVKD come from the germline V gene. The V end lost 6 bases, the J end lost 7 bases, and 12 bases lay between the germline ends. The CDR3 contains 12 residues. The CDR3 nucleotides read TGTGCCATCAGGGACCTTGAGGGTGGCTACACCTTC. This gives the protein CAIRDLEGGYTF.

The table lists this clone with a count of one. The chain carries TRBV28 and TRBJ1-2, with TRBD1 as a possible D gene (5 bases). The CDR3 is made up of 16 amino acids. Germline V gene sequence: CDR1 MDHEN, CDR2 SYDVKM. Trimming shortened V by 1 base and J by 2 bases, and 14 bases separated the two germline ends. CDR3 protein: CASSLFWGNINYGYTF. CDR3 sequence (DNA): TGTGCCAGCAGTTTATTCTGGGGGAATATCAACTATGGCTACACCTTC.

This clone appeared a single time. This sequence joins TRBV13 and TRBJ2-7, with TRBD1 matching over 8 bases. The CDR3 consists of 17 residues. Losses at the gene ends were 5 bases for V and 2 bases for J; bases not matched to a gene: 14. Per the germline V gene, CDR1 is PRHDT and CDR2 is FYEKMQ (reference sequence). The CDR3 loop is CASSPPLRTGTTYEQYF. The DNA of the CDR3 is TGTGCCAGCAGCCCGCCTCTAAGGACAGGGACCACCTACGAGCAGTACTTC.

The DNA for the CDR3 is TGTGCCAGTAGTGGAGGGGGACATCCTAGCACAGATACGCAGTATTTT. The encoded protein is CASSGGGHPSTDTQYF. V usage is TRBV19 and J usage is TRBJ2-3, with D possibly being TRBD1 or TRBD2 (6 bases each). The V and J ends lost 5 bases and 0 bases respectively, with 15 bases between them. The V gene's germline CDR1 is LNHDA and CDR2 SQIVND (reference sequence). The CDR3 totals 16 residues.

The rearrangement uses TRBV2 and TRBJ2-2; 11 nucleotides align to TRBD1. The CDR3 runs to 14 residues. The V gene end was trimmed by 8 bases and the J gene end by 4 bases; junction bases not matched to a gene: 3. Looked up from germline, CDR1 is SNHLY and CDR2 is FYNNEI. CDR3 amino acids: CASGTGGGTGELFF. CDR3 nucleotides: TGTGCCAGCGGGACAGGGGGAGGCACCGGGGAGCTGTTTTTT.

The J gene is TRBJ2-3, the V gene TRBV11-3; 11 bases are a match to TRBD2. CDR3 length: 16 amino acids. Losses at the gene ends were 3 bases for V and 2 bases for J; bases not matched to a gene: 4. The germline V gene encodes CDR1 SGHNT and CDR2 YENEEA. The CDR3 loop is CASSLGLAASTDTQYF. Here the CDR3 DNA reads TGTGCCAGCAGCTTGGGACTAGCGGCGTCCACAGATACGCAGTATTTT.

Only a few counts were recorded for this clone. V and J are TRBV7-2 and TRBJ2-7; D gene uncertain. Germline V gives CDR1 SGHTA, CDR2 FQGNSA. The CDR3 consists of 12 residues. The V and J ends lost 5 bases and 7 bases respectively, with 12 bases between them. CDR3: CASSVDPREQYF. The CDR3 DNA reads TGTGCCAGCAGCGTAGACCCTCGGGAGCAGTACTTC.

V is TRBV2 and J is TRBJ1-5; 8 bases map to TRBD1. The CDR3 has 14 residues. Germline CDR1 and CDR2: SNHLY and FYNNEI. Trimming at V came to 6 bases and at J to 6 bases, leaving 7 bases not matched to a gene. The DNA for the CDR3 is TGTGCCAGCAGACAACAGGGGGGTGGTCAGCCCCAGCATTTT. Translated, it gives CASRQQGGGQPQHF.

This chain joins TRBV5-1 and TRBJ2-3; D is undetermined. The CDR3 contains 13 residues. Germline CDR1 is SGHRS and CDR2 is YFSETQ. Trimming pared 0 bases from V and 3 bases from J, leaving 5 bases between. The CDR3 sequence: CASSLAGTDTQYF. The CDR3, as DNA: TGCGCCAGCAGCTTGGCCGGTACAGATACGCAGTATTTT.

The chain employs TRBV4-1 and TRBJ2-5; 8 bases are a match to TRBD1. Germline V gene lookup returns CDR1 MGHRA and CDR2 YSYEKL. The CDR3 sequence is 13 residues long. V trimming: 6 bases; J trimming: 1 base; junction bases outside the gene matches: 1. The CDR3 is CASRGQGQETQYF. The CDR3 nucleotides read TGCGCCAGCAGAGGACAGGGCCAAGAGACCCAGTACTTC.

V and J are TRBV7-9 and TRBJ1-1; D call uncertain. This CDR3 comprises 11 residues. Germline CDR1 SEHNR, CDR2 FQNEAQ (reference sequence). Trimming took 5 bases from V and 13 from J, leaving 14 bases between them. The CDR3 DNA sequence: TGTGCCAGCAGCGTACAAGAGAAGGGTTTCTTT. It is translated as CASSVQEKGFF.

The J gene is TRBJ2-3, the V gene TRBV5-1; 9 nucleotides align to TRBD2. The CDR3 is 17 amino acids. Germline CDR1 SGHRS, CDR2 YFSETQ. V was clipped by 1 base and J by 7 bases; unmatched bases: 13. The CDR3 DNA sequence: TGCGCCAGCAGCTTGCCTCCTAGCGGGGCGCCCCCCTATACGCAGTATTTT. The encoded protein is CASSLPPSGAPPYTQYF. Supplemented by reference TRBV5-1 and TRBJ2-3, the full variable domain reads KAGVTQTPRYLIKTRGQQVTLSCSPISGHRSVSWYQQTPGQGLQFLFEYFSETQRNKGNFPGRFSGRQFSNSRSEMNVSTLELGDSALYLCASSLPPSGAPPYTQYFGPGTRLTVL.

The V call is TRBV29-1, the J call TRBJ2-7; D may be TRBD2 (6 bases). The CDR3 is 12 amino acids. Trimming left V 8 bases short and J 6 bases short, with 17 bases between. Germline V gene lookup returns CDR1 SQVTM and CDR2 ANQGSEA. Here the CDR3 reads CSYSSLGGEQYF. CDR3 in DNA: TGCAGCTATTCCTCCCTGGGGGGCGAGCAGTACTTC.

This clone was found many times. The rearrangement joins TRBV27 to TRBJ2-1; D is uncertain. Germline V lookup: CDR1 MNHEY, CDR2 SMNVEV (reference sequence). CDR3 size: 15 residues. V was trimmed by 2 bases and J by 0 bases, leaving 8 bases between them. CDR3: CASSLSRSSYNEQFF. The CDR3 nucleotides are TGTGCCAGCAGTTTAAGCAGATCCTCCTACAATGAGCAGTTCTTC.

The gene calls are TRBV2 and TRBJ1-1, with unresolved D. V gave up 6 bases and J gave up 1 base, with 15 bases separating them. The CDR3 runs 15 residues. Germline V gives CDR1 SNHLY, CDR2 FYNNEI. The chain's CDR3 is CASRDNQVSNTEAFF. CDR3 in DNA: TGTGCCAGCAGGGATAATCAGGTTTCGAACACTGAAGCTTTCTTT. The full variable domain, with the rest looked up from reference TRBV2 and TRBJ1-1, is EPEVTQTPSHQVTQMGQEVILRCVPISNHLYFYWYRQILGQKVEFLVSFYNNEISEKSEIFDDQFSVERPDGSNFTLKIRSTKLEDSAMYFCASRDNQVSNTEAFFGQGTRLTVV.

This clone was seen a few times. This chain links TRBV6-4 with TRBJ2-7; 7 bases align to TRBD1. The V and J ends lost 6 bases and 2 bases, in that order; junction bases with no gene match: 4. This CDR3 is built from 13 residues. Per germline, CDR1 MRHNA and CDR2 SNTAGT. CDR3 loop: CASRAGTAYEQYF. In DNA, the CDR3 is TGTGCCAGCAGGGCCGGGACAGCCTACGAGCAGTACTTC.

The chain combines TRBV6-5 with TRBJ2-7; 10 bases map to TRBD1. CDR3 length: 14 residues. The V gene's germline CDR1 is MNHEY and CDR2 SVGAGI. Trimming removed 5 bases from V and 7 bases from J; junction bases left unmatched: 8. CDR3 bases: TGTGCCAGCAGTACGACAGGGGGCGCAGAAGAGCAGTACTTC. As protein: CASSTTGGAEEQYF.

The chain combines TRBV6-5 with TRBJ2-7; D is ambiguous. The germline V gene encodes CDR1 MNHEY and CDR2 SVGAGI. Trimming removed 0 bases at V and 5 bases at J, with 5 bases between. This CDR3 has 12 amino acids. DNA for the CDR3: TGTGCCAGCAGTTACTCGAGCGACGAGCAGTACTTC. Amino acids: CASSYSSDEQYF.

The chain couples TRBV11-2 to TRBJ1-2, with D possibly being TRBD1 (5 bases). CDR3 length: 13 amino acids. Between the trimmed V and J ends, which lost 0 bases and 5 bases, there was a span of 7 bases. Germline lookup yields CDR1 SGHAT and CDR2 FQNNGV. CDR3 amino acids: CASSLEGEYGYTF. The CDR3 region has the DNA TGTGCCAGCAGCTTAGAAGGGGAGTATGGCTACACCTTC.

The CDR3, as DNA: TGTGCCAGCAGCTCCAGACGGACAGGGTACGCAGAGACCCAGTACTTC. Translating it yields CASSSRRTGYAETQYF. The chain has TRBV7-2 and TRBJ2-5, with 8 bases lining up with TRBD1. V was clipped by 4 bases and J by 4 bases; unmatched bases: 11. Germline V gives CDR1 SGHTA, CDR2 FQGNSA. This CDR3 has 16 residues.

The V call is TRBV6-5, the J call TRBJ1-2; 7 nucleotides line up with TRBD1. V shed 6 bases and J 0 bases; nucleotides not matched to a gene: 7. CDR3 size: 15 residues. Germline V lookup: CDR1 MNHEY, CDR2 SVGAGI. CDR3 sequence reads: CASRPPGTANYGYTF. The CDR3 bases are TGTGCCAGCAGGCCCCCAGGGACAGCTAACTATGGCTACACCTTC.

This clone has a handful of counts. The chain's CDR3 is CASGTGTVNTEAFF. CDR3 DNA: TGTGCCAGCGGAACCGGGACTGTGAACACTGAAGCTTTCTTT. The chain carries TRBV6-6 and TRBJ1-1; a possible D gene is TRBD1 (5 bases). V lost 8 bases to trimming and J lost 0 bases, with 13 bases between them. The CDR3 runs to 14 residues. Germline CDR1 is MNHNY and CDR2 is SVGAGI (reference sequence).

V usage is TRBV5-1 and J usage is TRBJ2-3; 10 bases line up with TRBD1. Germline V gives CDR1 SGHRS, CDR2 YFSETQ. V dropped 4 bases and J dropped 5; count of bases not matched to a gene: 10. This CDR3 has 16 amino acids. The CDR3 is CASSHYPGQGIDTQYF. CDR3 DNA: TGCGCCAGCAGCCATTATCCGGGACAGGGGATAGATACGCAGTATTTT.

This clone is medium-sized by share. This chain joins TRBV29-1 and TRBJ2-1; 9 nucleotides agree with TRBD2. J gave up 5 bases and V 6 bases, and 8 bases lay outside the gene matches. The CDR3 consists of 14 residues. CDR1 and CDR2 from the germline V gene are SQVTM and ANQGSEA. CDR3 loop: CSVTGLAFNNEQFF. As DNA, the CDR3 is TGCAGCGTCACGGGACTAGCTTTCAACAATGAGCAGTTCTTC.

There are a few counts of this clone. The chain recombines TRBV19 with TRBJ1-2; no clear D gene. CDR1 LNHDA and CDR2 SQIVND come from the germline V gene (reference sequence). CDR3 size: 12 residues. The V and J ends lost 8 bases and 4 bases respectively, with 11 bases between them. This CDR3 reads CASVGSGYGYTF. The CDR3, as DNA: TGTGCCAGTGTTGGCAGCGGCTATGGCTACACCTTC.

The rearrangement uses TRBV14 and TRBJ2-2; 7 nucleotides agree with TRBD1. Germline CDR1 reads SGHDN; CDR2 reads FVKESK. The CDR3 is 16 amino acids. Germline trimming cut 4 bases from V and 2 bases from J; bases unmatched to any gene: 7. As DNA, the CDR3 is TGTGCCAGCAGCCTCGGGACAGCGAGAAACACCGGGGAGCTGTTTTTT. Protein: CASSLGTARNTGELFF.